Detailed here is one T cell receptor delta chain. Its specificity is unknown. This entry comes from a study of Vδ1+ human thymocytes. The template was reverse-transcribed extracted RNA. The CDR3 regions were amplified by multiplex PCR from V-gene primers to a constant-region primer. TCRdb re-processed the multiplex PCR reads using CATT. This sample yields about 75,000 delta-chain clones, of which around 35% are seen a single time; around 0.3% belongs to the top ten. Overall study findings and caveats: In the thymus, TRG and TRD repertoires looked highly polyclonal with Gaussian CDR3 lengths. Despite high sort purity, about 19% of thymic T cell receptor delta sequences were Vdelta2.

Alphabeta T cells were depleted, then CD3+ Vdelta1+ Vdelta2- thymocytes were FACS-sorted. Trimming removed 1 base from V and 0 bases from J; junction bases left unmatched: 28. Germline V gene sequence: CDR1 TSWWSYY, CDR2 QGS. The CDR3 runs 25 residues. Sequencing used Vdelta1+ gamma-delta thymocytes from the thymus. Subset in this sample: FACS-sorted CD3+ TCRalphabeta- TCRVdelta1+ TCRVdelta2- thymocytes. This receptor was taken from a boy in the first two years of life who had congenital heart surgery. This sequence joins TRDV1 and TRDJ1; 11 bases are a match to TRDD3. The CDR3 bases are TGTGCTCTTGGGGAACATGCCTTCCTACGGACATTTGGGGGATACGCTCAACTTCACACCGATAAACTCATCTTT. This encodes CALGEHAFLRTFGGYAQLHTDKLIF.